This T cell receptor (beta chain) was retrieved from a study of blood T cell repertoires in COVID-19. At the level of the study: Samples representing acute and convalescent COVID-19 were sourced from the United States, Italy and Spain. The analysed material was cDNA or gDNA that came from T cells, B-cell-depleted T cells, or PBMCs.

The CDR3 is 15 amino acids. Losses at the gene ends were 10 bases for V and 0 bases for J; bases not matched to a gene: 7. Germline CDR1 and CDR2: SNHLY and FYNNEI. Profiled with immunoSEQ multiplex PCR; TCRdb holds only in-frame clones, not every one. The repertoire holds 50,000 to 60,000 clones, with approximately 82% as singletons. Sequencing was performed on peripheral blood. The J gene is TRBJ1-5, the V gene TRBV2, with 9 bases lining up with TRBD1. This clonotype was obtained from a human donor in a cohort sampled during active or convalescent COVID-19. The CDR3 coding sequence is TGTGCCACCACTTGGACAGGGGATAGCAATCAGCCCCAGCATTTT. It is translated as CATTWTGDSNQPQHF. The full variable domain, its missing parts supplied by reference TRBV2 and TRBJ1-5, is EPEVTQTPSHQVTQMGQEVILRCVPISNHLYFYWYRQILGQKVEFLVSFYNNEISEKSEIFDDQFSVERPDGSNFTLKIRSTKLEDSAMYFCATTWTGDSNQPQHFGDGTRLSIL.